What follows describes a single TCR beta chain. Which antigen it targets is not known. No much larger clone is present one base from it, and per-base qualities are unavailable. The method was the immunoSEQ multiplex PCR assay. The source is immuneACCESS, and TCRdb retained only in-frame sequences with V and J called. Part of the clones is not carried over; for the studies checked, unresolved V genes explain less than half of this, and the remainder is unexplained. Counted in this sample were tens of thousands of clones; 80% to 90% of them appeared once. Together, the top ten hold approximately 1.1% of the sample. The record originates from a study of T cell changes during pregnancy in multiple sclerosis (dated by TCRdb to the late 2010s). General notes on the study: Changes in the T cell repertoire over the course of pregnancy were examined in this study in women with multiple sclerosis.

Including cysteine and phenylalanine, the CDR3 has 14 amino acids. The read is trimmed to its CDR3 DNA, 42 bases read in frame from base 1. Based on the germline V gene, the CDR1 and CDR2 sequences are SGHRS and YFSETQ. The germline V and J ends show losses of 3 bases and 9 bases respectively, and no gene match explains 8 bases of the junction. The sample here was CD4+ T cells from peripheral blood mononuclear cells, taken after pregnancy. In this chain, TRBV5-1 is recombined with TRBJ2-1, with 8 junctional bases fitting TRBD2. This clonotype originated in a female donor with multiple sclerosis, enrolled in a pregnancy study. The CDR3 reads CASSWAGLGSEQFF. The DNA sequence is given as TGCGCCAGCAGCTGGGCGGGACTAGGAAGTGAGCAGTTCTTC. When the CDR3 is completed using the reference TRBV5-1 and TRBJ2-1 genes on either side, the full variable domain is KAGVTQTPRYLIKTRGQQVTLSCSPISGHRSVSWYQQTPGQGLQFLFEYFSETQRNKGNFPGRFSGRQFSNSRSEMNVSTLELGDSALYLCASSWAGLGSEQFFGPGTRLTVL.